This entry describes one T cell receptor (beta chain). Its antigen is currently unknown. Germline values: CDR1 MNHNS, CDR2 SASEGT. The CDR3 is 15 amino acids. V dropped 4 bases and J dropped 5 bases, with 17 bases sitting between them. The sample belongs to a study of shared clonotypes between healthy human individuals. The study, taken as a whole, reports: In contrast to clonotypes shared by all four donors, non-shared clonotypes had lower generation probabilities.

Terminally differentiated effector memory CD45RA+ cells were excluded by CCR7 positive selection of CD45RO-negative cells. Original handling: ImmunoSEQ sequences covered only the junction and lacked quality scores; filtering therefore differed. Using immunoSEQ multiplex PCR, the repertoire was profiled, and TCRdb retains in-frame clones only, with some absent. V, J and clone size are those of that table, while D and trimming were read from the DNA. The data show around 2,000,000 clones, with just over 90% seen just once and 1.5% to 2% held by the top ten. The specimen sequenced was naive CD8+ T cells from PBMCs. The receptor comes from a young man in good health. Some clones in this sample may be carry-over from other donors' samples. The chain is built from TRBV6-1 and TRBJ1-1, with D unclear. This CDR3 is CASSVRTGGGTEAFF. CDR3 sequence (DNA): TGTGCCAGCAGTGTGAGGACGGGTGGAGGGACTGAAGCTTTCTTT.